These 3 T cell receptor beta chains originate from one sample sequenced in a study of beta chain features in type 1 diabetes. Findings and limits, study-wide: Type 1 diabetes patients showed a moderate but significant shortening of TCRB CDR3s in all four CD4+ subsets.

Expressed TCRB transcripts were sequenced because the isolated RNA had all been reverse transcribed beforehand. Sequencing was performed with immunoSEQ multiplex PCR; in TCRdb, only in-frame clones are kept and a portion is missing. The profile shows 630,000 or so clones, about 14% of them singletons. Their specific antigens are unknown. The specimen was naive CD4+ T cells from blood. The receptors come from a man younger than 30 with type 1 diabetes.

This clone was seen a handful of times. The chain has TRBV7-9 and TRBJ2-1; possibly TRBD2 for D (5 bases). CDR3 length: 12 amino acids. Germline CDR1 reads SEHNR; CDR2 reads FQNEAQ (reference sequence). With 5 bases removed from V and 12 bases from J, the gap between germline ends came to 14 bases. The CDR3 spells CASSPELVGQFF. The CDR3 DNA sequence: TGTGCCAGCAGCCCTGAACTAGTCGGGCAGTTCTTC. The full variable domain, rest sourced from reference TRBV7-9 and TRBJ2-1, is DTGVSQNPRHKITKRGQNVTFRCDPISEHNRLYWYRQTLGQGPEFLTYFQNEAQLEKSRLLSDRFSAERPKGSFSTLEIQRTEQGDSAMYLCASSPELVGQFFGPGTRLTVL.

The chain links TRBV30 to TRBJ2-7; TRBD1 is a possible D gene (5 bases). Germline CDR1 and CDR2: GTSNPN and SVGIG (reference sequence). The CDR3 has 12 amino acids. V was clipped by 5 bases and J by 4 bases, with 12 bases between them. Here the CDR3 DNA reads TGTGCCTGGGAGCGACAGACATACGAGCAGTACTTC. This translates into CAWERQTYEQYF.

The genes are TRBV7-2 and TRBJ2-7; no clear D gene. The CDR3 contains 12 residues. Looked up from germline, CDR1 is SGHTA and CDR2 is FQGNSA. Trimming removed 5 bases at V and 4 bases at J, with 9 bases between. The CDR3 region has the DNA TGTGCCAGCAGCATGCCTAGATACGAGCAGTACTTC. It codes for CASSMPRYEQYF. The full variable domain, with the rest looked up from reference TRBV7-2 and TRBJ2-7, is GAGVSQSPSNKVTEKGKDVELRCDPISGHTALYWYRQSLGQGLEFLIYFQGNSAPDKSGLPSDRFSAERTGGSVSTLTIQRTQQEDSAVYLCASSMPRYEQYFGPGTRLTVT.